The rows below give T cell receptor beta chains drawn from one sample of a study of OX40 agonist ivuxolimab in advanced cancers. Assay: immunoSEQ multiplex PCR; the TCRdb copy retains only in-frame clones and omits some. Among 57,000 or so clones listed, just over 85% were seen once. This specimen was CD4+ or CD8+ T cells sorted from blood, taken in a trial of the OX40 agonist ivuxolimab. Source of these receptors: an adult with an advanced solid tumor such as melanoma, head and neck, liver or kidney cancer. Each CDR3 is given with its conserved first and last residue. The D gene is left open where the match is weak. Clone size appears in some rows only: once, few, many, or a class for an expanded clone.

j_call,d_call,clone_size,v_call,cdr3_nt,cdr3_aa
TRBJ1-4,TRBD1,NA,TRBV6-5,TGTGCCAGCAGCCGCACAGGGGTGGGGAATGAAAAACTGTTTTTT,CASSRTGVGNEKLFF
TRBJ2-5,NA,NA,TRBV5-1,TGCGCCAGCAGCACGGGAGGGACAGCGAGACAAGAGACCCAGTACTTC,CASSTGGTARQETQYF
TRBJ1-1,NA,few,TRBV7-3,TGTGCCAGCAGGGAGGACTTCAACACTGAAGCTTTCTTT,CASREDFNTEAFF
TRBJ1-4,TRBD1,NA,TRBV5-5,TGTGCCAGCAGCTTACCGGGACAGGGAAATGAAAAACTGTTTTTT,CASSLPGQGNEKLFF
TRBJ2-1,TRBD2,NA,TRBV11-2,TGTGCCAGCAGGGCTAGCGGGATAATAAATGAGCAGTTCTTC,CASRASGIINEQFF
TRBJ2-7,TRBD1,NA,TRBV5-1,TGCGCCAGCAGCCCGGTTGTACAGGGGGCAGGTGAGCAGTACTTC,CASSPVVQGAGEQYF
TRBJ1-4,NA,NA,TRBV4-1,TGCGCCAGCAGCCTACCCGCAAGGGGTGGGGAAAAACTGTTTTTT,CASSLPARGGEKLFF
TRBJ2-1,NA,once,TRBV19,TGTGCCAGTAGTATTCGAAGGAGCTCCTACAATGAGCAGTTCTTC,CASSIRRSSYNEQFF
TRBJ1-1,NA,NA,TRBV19,TGTGCCACGTTTCCTCCGGCGAGCACTGAAGCTTTCTTT,CATFPPASTEAFF
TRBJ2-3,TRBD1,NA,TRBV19,TGTGCCAGTAGACATACCTGGACAGGGTTGGGGACAGATACGCAGTATTTT,CASRHTWTGLGTDTQYF
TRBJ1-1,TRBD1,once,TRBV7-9,TGTGCCAGCAGCCCACGGGGGACAGCGAACACTGAAGCTTTCTTT,CASSPRGTANTEAFF
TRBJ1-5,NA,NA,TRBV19,TGTGCCAGTAGTATAGAGCAGGGGAATCAGCCCCAGCATTTT,CASSIEQGNQPQHF
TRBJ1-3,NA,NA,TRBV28,TGTGCCAGCAGTTCAGGGACCTCTGGAAACACCATATATTTT,CASSSGTSGNTIYF
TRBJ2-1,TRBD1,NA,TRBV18,TGTGCCAGCTCCCCGGGACAGTCCTACAATGAGCAGTTCTTC,CASSPGQSYNEQFF
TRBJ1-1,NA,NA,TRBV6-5,TGTGCCAGCAATTCGGTGAGAGGCACTGAAGCTTTCTTT,CASNSVRGTEAFF
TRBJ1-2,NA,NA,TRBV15,TGTGCCACCAGCAGAGACGACCACCAAGGGGGCTACACCTTC,CATSRDDHQGGYTF
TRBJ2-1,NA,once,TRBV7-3,TGTGCCAGCAGCCCGGACTTGAGTGAGCAGTTCTTC,CASSPDLSEQFF
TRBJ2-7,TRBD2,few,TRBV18,TGTGCCAGCTCACCAGGACTAGCGGGCCTAACCTACGAGCAGTACTTC,CASSPGLAGLTYEQYF
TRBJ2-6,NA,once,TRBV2,TGTGCCAGCAGTGGTCAGTTATCCGGGGCCAACGTCCTGACTTTC,CASSGQLSGANVLTF
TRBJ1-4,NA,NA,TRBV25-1,TGTGCCAGCAGTCCCAAAGCAACTAATGAAAAACTGTTTTTT,CASSPKATNEKLFF
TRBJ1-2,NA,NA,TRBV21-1,TGTGCCAGCACTACTTTCCAGGGGGCGTGGAGTGGCTACACCTTC,CASTTFQGAWSGYTF
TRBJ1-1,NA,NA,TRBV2,TGTGCCAGCCAGAATGGGTATTACACTGAAGCTTTCTTT,CASQNGYYTEAFF
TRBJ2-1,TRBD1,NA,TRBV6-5,TGTGCCAGCAGTTACCGACAGGGTAGAGAGCAGTTCTTC,CASSYRQGREQFF
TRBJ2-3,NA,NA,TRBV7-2,TGTGCCAGCAGCGACTGGAGGGTTACAGATACGCAGTATTTT,CASSDWRVTDTQYF
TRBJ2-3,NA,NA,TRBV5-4,TGTGCCAGCAGCCAAGACTTAGCACGAAGCACAGATACGCAGTATTTT,CASSQDLARSTDTQYF
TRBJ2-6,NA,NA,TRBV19,TGTGCCAGTAGGCCGCCAGGGGCCCCATCTGGGGCCAACGTCCTGACTTTC,CASRPPGAPSGANVLTF
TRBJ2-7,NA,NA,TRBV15,TGTGCCACCAGTCGGACACCGTATACCTACGAGCAGTACTTC,CATSRTPYTYEQYF
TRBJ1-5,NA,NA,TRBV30,TGTGCCTGGACTAAAAAGGGTTCCAATCAGCCCCAGCATTTT,CAWTKKGSNQPQHF
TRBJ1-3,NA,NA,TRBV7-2,TGTGCCAGCAGCCCCCGGGACTCTGCGAGGCGGGGAAACACCATATATTTT,CASSPRDSARRGNTIYF
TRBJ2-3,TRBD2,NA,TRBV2,TGTGCCAGCAGTGATAACGGGAGGGCCCCAAGCACAGATACGCAGTATTTT,CASSDNGRAPSTDTQYF
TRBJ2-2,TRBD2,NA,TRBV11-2,TGTGCCAGCAGCTTCCAAGCGGGAATGGGCGGGGAGCTGTTTTTT,CASSFQAGMGGELFF
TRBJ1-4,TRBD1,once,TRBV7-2,TGTGCCAGCAGATCCGGGACAGGGCCTGAAAAACTGTTTTTT,CASRSGTGPEKLFF
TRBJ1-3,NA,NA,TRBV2,TGTGCCAGCAGTGAACGTGCGGGTACTGGAAACACCATATATTTT,CASSERAGTGNTIYF
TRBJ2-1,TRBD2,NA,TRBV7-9,TGTGCCAGCAGCTCCCCCGGGGTTAGCGGGAGGGCCATAAGTGAGCAGTTCTTC,CASSSPGVSGRAISEQFF
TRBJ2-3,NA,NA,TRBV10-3,TGTGCCATTAGGAACGGCCAGAGCACAGATACGCAGTATTTT,CAIRNGQSTDTQYF
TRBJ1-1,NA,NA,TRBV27,TGTGCCAGCAGGGCAGGGATGACCATGAACACTGAAGCTTTCTTT,CASRAGMTMNTEAFF
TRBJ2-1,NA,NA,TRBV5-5,TGTGCCAGCAGCTTACGTGGAGTAGGGGACAATGAGCAGTTCTTC,CASSLRGVGDNEQFF
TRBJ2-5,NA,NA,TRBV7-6,TGTGCCAGCAGCTTAGGCATACAAGAGACCCAGTACTTC,CASSLGIQETQYF
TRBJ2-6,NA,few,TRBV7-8,TGTGCCAGCAGCTTAGCGGTACTGGGCTCTGGGGCCAACGTCCTGACTTTC,CASSLAVLGSGANVLTF
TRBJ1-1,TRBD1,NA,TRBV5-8,TGTGCCAGCAGTTCCGGACAGGGGCGCACTGAAGCTTTCTTT,CASSSGQGRTEAFF